Presented here are 5 T cell receptor beta chains from one specimen sequenced in a study of cytomegalovirus exposure and HLA in healthy donors. The study ran its PCR with 60 Vbeta and 13 Jbeta primers. Method: immunoSEQ multiplex PCR; TCRdb's copy keeps in-frame clones and lacks some. The sample consists of around 140,000 clones, approximately 80% of them appearing once. Source material: PBMCs. These receptors were obtained from a female donor in good health and CMV-seronegative.

This rearrangement joins TRBV5-8 to TRBJ1-5; D perhaps matches TRBD1 (5 bases). V lost 1 base, J lost 6 bases, and 11 bases lay in between. Germline V gene lookup returns CDR1 SGHTS and CDR2 YDEGEE. The CDR3 is made up of 14 amino acids. In DNA form, the CDR3 reads TGTGCCAGCAGCTTGTTTCAGGGAATTCAGCCCCAGCATTTT. Amino acid sequence: CASSLFQGIQPQHF.

Only a few counts were recorded for this clone. The genes are TRBV7-9 and TRBJ1-1; D is perhaps TRBD1 (6 bases). The V gene's germline CDR1 is SEHNR and CDR2 FQNEAQ (reference sequence). The V end lost 2 bases, the J end lost 4 bases, and 8 bases lay between the germline ends. This CDR3 comprises 13 residues. The CDR3 sequence is CASSLTGITEAFF. CDR3 nucleotides: TGTGCCAGCAGCTTAACAGGGATCACTGAAGCTTTCTTT.

This clone occurred a few times. CDR3 DNA sequence: TGTGCCACCGAGCGGGCCTCCTACGAGCAGTACTTC. Translating gives CATERASYEQYF. J is TRBJ2-7 and V is TRBV6-1; weak D call: TRBD2 (6 bases). CDR1 MNHNS and CDR2 SASEGT come from the germline V gene. Trimming pared 10 bases from V and 0 bases from J, leaving 10 bases between. This CDR3 contains 12 residues.

The chain has TRBV14 and TRBJ2-1; TRBD1 agrees at 9 bases. CDR1 SGHDN and CDR2 FVKESK come from the germline V gene. V was pared by 4 bases and J by 6 bases, with 10 bases of the junction left unmatched. This CDR3 region has 16 residues. The chain's CDR3 is CASSRLTGTGFNEQFF. The CDR3 DNA reads TGTGCCAGCAGCCGCCTGACCGGGACAGGGTTCAATGAGCAGTTCTTC.

The chain is built from TRBV5-1 and TRBJ1-1, with unresolved D. Germline assignment: CDR1 SGHRS and CDR2 YFSETQ. The CDR3 has 14 residues. V lost 5 bases to trimming and J lost 2 bases, with 13 bases between them. The CDR3 DNA reads TGCGCCAGCAGAGCCGTGGGAGAAAACACTGAAGCTTTCTTT. This codes for CASRAVGENTEAFF. The whole variable domain, remainder taken from reference TRBV5-1 and TRBJ1-1, is KAGVTQTPRYLIKTRGQQVTLSCSPISGHRSVSWYQQTPGQGLQFLFEYFSETQRNKGNFPGRFSGRQFSNSRSEMNVSTLELGDSALYLCASRAVGENTEAFFGQGTRLTVV.